This TCR beta chain derives from a study of post-analysis software for immune sequencing data. The study's findings and limits: Relative to controls, patients with multiple sclerosis showed significantly lower normalized Chao1 diversity. Strong co-clustering by F measure was seen for same-batch samples. There were roughly 5 TRBV segments more frequent in patients than controls, and TRBV5-6, TRBV5-1 and TRBV20-1 were among them.

V lost 7 bases and J lost 7, with 17 bases in between. CDR3 size: 13 residues. Germline V CDR1 and CDR2: DFQATT, SNEGSKA (reference sequence). Points on this clonotype: Its antigen remains unidentified.

The library was made from cDNA and included unique molecular identifiers. Each CDR3 protein gets one entry after TCRdb re-called the PCR reads with MiXCR. The sample includes fewer than 900,000 distinct CDR3 sequences, roughly 46% seen only once; the top ten take just under 5%. The clonotype was recovered from a girl aged 10 to 17 with multiple sclerosis. The chain joins TRBV20-1 to TRBJ2-1; D possibly corresponds to TRBD2 (6 bases). Sequenced: blood. For the CDR3, the DNA is TGCAGTGTAACGGAGGGTCCTCGGAATGAGCAGTTCTTC. Residues: CSVTEGPRNEQFF.